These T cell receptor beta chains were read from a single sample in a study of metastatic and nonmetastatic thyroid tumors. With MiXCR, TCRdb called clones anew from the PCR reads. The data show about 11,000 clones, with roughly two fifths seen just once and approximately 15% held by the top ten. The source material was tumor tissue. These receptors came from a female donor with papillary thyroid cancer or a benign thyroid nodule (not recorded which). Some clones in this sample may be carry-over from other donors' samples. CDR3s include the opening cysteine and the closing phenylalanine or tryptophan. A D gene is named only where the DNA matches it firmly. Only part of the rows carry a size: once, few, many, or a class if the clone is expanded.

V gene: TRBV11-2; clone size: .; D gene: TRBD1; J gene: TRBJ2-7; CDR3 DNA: TGTGCCAGCAGCTTTGCTGGGACAGCAGCCTACGAGCAGTACTTC; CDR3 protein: CASSFAGTAAYEQYF
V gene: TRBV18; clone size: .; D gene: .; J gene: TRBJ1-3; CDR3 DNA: TGTGCCAGCTCACCACTCACGCAGGCTAACGGAAACACCATATATTTT; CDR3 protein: CASSPLTQANGNTIYF
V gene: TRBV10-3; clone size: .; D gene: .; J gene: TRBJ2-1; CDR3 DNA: TGTGCCATCGCCTACAGTGAAGACAATGAGCAGTTCTTC; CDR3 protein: CAIAYSEDNEQFF
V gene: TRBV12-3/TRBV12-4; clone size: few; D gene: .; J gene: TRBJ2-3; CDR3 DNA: TGTGCCAGCAGTCCTCAGGGGGGGTACACAGATACGCAGTATTTT; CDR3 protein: CASSPQGGYTDTQYF
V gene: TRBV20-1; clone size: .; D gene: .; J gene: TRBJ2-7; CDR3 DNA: TGCAGTGCTAGAACAGGGATAGGCCTCGGCTACGAGCAGTACTTC; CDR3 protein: CSARTGIGLGYEQYF
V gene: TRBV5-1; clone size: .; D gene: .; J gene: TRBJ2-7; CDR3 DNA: TGCGCCAGCAGCCCAAGCTTGGAGGTAGCATCCTACGAGCAGTACTTC; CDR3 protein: CASSPSLEVASYEQYF
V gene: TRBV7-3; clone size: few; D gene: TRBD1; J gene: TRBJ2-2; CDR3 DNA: TGTGCCAGCAGCTCCTGGACAGGGAGCAACACCGGGGAGCTGTTTTTT; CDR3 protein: CASSSWTGSNTGELFF
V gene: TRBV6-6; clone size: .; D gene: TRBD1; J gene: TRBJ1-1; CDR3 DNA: TGTGCCAGCAGTTATGGGACAGGGGGCACTGAAGCTTTCTTT; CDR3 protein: CASSYGTGGTEAFF
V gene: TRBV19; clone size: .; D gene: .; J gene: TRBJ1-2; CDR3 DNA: TGTGCCAGTGCACCGGGAACCATTGTCGCTGGCTACACCTTC; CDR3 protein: CASAPGTIVAGYTF
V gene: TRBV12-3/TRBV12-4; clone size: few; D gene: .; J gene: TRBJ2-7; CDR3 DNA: TGTGCCAGCAGGCCCGGGACGGATACCTACGAGCAGTACTTC; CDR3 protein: CASRPGTDTYEQYF
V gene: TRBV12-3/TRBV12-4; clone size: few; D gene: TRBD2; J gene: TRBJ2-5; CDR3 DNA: TGTGCCAGCAGCCCTCCTAGCGGGAGCTTCGAGACCCAGTACTTC; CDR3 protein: CASSPPSGSFETQYF
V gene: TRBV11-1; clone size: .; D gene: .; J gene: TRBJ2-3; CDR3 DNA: TGTGCCAGCAGCTTCGGCTACAGGGTGTCAGATACGCAGTATTTT; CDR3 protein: CASSFGYRVSDTQYF
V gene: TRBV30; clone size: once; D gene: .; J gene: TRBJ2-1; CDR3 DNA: TGTGCCTGGACCCTGGGCCTTAGGCGGTTCTTC; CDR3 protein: CAWTLGLRRFF
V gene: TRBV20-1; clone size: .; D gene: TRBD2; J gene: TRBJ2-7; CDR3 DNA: TGCAGTGCTAGAGACTCACAGGGCACTAGCGGGATCGAGCAGTACTTC; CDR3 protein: CSARDSQGTSGIEQYF
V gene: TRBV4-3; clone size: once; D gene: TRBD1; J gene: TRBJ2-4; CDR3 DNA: TGCGCCAGCAGAGACAGGGGAAAAAACATTCAGTACTTC; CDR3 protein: CASRDRGKNIQYF
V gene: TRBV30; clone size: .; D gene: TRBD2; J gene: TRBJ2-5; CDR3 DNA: TGTGCCTGGAGTGGACTAGCGGGTTGGGAGACCCAGTACTTC; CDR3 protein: CAWSGLAGWETQYF
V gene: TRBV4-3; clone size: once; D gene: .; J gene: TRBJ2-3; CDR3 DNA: TGCGCCAGCAGCCAAGTATCGGCAGGAGCAGATACGCAGTATTTT; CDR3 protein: CASSQVSAGADTQYF
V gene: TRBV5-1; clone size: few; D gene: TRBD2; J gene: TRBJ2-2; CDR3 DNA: TGCGCCAGCAGCTTTACTAGCGGGAGAGGCACCGGGGAGCTGTTTTTT; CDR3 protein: CASSFTSGRGTGELFF
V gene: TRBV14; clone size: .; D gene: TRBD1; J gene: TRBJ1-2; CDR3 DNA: TGTGCCAGCAGCCAGGGACAGCTCTATGGCTACACCTTC; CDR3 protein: CASSQGQLYGYTF
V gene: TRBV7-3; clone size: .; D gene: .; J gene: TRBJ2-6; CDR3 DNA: TGTGCCAGCAGCTCGAGAAACTCTGGGGCCAACGTCCTGACTTTC; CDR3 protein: CASSSRNSGANVLTF
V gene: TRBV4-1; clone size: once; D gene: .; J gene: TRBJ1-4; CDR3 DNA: TGCGCCAGCAGCCAAGACGTGGGGACTCATGAAAAACTGTTTTTT; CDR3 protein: CASSQDVGTHEKLFF
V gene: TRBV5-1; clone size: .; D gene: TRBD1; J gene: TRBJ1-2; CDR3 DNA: TGCGCCAGCACCGTCGGACAGGGATTCGGGAACTATGGCTACACCTTC; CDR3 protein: CASTVGQGFGNYGYTF
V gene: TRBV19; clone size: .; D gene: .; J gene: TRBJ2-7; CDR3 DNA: TGTGCCAGTAGTATGGACGGCCTAGCCCAGTACTTC; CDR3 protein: CASSMDGLAQYF
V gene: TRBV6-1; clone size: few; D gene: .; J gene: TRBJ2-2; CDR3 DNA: TGTGCCAGCGGGGCAGCGGGTGGCGGGGAGCTGTTTTTT; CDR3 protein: CASGAAGGGELFF
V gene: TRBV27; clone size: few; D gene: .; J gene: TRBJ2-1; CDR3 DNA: TGTGCCAGCAGACACCGGACAGAAGCCTACAATGAGCAGTTCTTC; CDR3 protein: CASRHRTEAYNEQFF
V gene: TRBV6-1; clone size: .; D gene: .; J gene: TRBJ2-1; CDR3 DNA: TGTGCCAGCCGCTTTGCCGAGAAACTGTTCTTC; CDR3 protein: CASRFAEKLFF